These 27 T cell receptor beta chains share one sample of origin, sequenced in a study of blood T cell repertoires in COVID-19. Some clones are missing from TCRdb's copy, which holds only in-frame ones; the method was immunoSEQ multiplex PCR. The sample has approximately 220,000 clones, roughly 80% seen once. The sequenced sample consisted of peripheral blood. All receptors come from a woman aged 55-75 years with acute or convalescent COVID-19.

DNA for the CDR3: TGTGCCAGTCACCGTCCGGACTCTCGGGGCTACACCTTC. Translation gives CASHRPDSRGYTF. The chain recombines TRBV19 with TRBJ1-2; D remains ambiguous. The V end lost 8 bases, the J end lost 8 bases, and 18 bases lay between the germline ends. This CDR3 comprises 13 residues. CDR1 is LNHDA and CDR2 is SQIVND in the germline V gene (reference sequence).

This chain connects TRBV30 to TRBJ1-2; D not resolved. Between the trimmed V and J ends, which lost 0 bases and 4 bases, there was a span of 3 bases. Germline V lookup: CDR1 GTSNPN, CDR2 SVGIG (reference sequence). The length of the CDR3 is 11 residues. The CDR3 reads CAWSVRYGYTF. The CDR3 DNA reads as TGTGCCTGGAGTGTCCGCTATGGCTACACCTTC.

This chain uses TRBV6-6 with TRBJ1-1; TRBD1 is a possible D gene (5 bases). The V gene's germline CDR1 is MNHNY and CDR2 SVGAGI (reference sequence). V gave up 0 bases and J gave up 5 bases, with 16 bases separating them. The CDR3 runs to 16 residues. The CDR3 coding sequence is TGTGCCAGCAGTTACTCTGCGGCAGGGCTAGGGACTGAAGCTTTCTTT. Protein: CASSYSAAGLGTEAFF.

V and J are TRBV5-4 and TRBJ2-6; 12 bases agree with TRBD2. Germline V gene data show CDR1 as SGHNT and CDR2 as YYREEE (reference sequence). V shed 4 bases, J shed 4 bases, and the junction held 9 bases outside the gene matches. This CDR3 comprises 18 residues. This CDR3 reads CASSPPSGGVFGANVLTF. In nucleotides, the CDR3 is TGTGCCAGCAGCCCACCTAGCGGGGGGGTTTTCGGGGCCAACGTCCTGACTTTC.

CDR3 sequence (DNA): TGTGCCAGCAGTTACTTGGCAGGGGGCCTGGAAAGTTTTGCTTTCTTT. Translating gives CASSYLAGGLESFAFF. This chain uses TRBV6-6 with TRBJ1-1; 8 positions match TRBD1. This CDR3 is built from 16 residues. CDR1 is MNHNY and CDR2 is SVGAGI in the germline V gene (reference sequence). V dropped 1 base and J dropped 11; count of bases not matched to a gene: 15.

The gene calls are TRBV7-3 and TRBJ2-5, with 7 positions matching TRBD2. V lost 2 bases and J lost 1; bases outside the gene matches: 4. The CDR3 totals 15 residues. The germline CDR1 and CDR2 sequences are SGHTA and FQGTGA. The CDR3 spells CASSLLGGSQETQYF. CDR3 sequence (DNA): TGTGCCAGCAGCTTACTCGGGGGGAGCCAAGAGACCCAGTACTTC.

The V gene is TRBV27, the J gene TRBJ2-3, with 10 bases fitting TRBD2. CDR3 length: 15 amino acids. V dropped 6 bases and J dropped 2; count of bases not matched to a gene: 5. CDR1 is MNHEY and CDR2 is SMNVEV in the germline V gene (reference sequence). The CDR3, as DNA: TGTGCCAGCAGATCAGGACTAGCGGCCACAGATACGCAGTATTTT. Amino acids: CASRSGLAATDTQYF.

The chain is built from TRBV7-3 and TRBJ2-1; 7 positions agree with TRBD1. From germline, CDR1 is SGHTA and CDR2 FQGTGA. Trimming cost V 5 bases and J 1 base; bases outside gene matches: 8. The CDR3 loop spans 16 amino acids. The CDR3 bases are TGTGCCAGCAGCAGTCAAGGGGGCCCTTCCTACAATGAGCAGTTCTTC. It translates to CASSSQGGPSYNEQFF.

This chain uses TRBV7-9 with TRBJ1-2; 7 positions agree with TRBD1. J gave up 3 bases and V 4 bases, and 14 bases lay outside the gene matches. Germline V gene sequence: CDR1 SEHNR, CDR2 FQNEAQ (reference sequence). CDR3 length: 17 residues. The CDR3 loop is CASSSDRAGQIDYGYTF. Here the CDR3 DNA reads TGTGCCAGCAGCTCAGATAGGGCGGGACAGATAGACTATGGCTACACCTTC.

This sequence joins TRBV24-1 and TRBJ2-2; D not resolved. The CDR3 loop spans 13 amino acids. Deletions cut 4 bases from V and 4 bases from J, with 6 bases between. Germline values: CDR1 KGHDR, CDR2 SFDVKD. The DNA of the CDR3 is TGTGCCACCAGTGAAACAAGCACCGGGGAGCTGTTTTTT. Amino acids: CATSETSTGELFF.

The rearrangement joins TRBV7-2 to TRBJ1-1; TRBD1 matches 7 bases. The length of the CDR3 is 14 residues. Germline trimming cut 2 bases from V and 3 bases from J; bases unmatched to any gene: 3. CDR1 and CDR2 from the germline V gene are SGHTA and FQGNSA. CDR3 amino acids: CASSLRQGDTEAFF. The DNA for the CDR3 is TGTGCCAGCAGCTTAAGACAGGGAGACACTGAAGCTTTCTTT.

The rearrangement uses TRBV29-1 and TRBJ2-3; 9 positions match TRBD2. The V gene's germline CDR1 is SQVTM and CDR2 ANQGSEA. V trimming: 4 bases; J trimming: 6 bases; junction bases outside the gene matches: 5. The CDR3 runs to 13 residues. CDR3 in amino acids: CSVGTSVGDTQYF. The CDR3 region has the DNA TGCAGCGTTGGGACTAGCGTTGGGGATACGCAGTATTTT.

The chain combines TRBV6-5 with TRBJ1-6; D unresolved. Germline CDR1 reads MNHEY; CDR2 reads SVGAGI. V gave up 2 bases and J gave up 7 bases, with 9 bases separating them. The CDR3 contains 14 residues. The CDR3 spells CASSYNGNNSPLHF. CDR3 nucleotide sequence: TGTGCCAGCAGTTACAACGGGAACAATTCACCCCTCCACTTT.

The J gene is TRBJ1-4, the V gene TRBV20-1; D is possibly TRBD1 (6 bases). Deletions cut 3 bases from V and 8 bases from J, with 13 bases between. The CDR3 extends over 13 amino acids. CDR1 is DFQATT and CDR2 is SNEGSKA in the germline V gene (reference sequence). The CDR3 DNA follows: TGCAGTGCTAGTTCAGGGGTTCACGAAAAACTGTTTTTT. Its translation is CSASSGVHEKLFF.

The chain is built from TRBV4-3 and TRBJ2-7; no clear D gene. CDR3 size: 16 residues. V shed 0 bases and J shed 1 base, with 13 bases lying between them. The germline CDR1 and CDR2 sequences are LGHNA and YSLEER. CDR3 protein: CASSQDLPNESYEQYF. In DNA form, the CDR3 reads TGCGCCAGCAGCCAAGACTTACCTAACGAATCCTACGAGCAGTACTTC.

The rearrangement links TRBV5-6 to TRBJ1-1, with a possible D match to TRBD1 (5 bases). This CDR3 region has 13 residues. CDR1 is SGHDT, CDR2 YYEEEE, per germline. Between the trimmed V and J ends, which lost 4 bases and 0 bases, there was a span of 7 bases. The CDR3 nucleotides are TGTGCCAGCAGCAAGGGGTTGAACACTGAAGCTTTCTTT. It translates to CASSKGLNTEAFF.

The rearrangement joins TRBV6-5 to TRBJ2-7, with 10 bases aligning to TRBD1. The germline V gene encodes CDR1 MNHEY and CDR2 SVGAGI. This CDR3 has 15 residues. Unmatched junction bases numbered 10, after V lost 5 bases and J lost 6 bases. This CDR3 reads CASSRRRDRGVEQYF. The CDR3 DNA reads TGTGCCAGCAGTAGACGGAGGGACAGGGGAGTCGAGCAGTACTTC.

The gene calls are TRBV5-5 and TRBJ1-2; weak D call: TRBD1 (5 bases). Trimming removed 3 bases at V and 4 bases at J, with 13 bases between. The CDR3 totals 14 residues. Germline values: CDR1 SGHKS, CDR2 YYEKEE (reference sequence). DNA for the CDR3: TGTGCCAGCAGCTCCCCAGGGAGGGCCTATGGCTACACCTTC. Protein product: CASSSPGRAYGYTF.

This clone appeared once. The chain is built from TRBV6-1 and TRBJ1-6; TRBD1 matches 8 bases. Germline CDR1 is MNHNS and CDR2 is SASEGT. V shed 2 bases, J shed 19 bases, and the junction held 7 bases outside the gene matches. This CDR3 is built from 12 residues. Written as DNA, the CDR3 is TGTGCCAGCAGTGAATGGGTGACAGGGGTGCACTTT. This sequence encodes CASSEWVTGVHF.

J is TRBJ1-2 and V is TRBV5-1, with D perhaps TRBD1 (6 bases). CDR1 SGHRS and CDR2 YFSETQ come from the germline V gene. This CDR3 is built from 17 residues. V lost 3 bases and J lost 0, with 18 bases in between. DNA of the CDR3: TGCGCCAGCAGCTGGAACAGGGACGGAGGACCTAACTATGGCTACACCTTC. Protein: CASSWNRDGGPNYGYTF.

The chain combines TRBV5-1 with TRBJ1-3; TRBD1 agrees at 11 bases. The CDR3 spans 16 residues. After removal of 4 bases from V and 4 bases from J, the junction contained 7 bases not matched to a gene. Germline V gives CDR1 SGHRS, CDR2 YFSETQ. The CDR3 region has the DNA TGCGCCAGCAGCGAACCGGGACAGGGGGTCGGAAACACCATATATTTT. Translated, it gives CASSEPGQGVGNTIYF.

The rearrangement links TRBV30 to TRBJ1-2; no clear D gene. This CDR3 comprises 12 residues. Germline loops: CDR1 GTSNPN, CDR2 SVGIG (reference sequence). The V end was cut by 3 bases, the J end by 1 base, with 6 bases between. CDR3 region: CAWRVSNYGYTF. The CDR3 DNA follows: TGTGCCTGGAGGGTCAGTAACTATGGCTACACCTTC.

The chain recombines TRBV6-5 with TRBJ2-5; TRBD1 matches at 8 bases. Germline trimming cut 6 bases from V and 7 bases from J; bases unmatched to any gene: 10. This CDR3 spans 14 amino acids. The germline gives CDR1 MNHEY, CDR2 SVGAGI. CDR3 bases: TGTGCCAGCAGATTAGACAGGGGTAGCGGGACCCAGTACTTC. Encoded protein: CASRLDRGSGTQYF.

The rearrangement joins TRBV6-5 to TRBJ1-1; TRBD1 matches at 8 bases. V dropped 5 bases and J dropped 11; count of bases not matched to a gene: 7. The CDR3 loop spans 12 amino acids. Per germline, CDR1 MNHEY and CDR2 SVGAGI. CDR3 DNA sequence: TGTGCCAGCAGTATAGGGACAGGAGGTGCTTTCTTT. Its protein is CASSIGTGGAFF.

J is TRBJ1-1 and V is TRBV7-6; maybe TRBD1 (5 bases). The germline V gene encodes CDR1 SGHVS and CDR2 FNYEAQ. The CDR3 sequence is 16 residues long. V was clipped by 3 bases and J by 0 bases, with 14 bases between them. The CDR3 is CASSFTGGTMNTEAFF. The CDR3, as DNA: TGTGCCAGCAGCTTCACCGGGGGAACTATGAACACTGAAGCTTTCTTT.

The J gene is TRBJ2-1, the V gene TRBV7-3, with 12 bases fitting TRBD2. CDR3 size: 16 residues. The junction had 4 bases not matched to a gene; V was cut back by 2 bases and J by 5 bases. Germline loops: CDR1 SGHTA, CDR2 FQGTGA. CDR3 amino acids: CASSLLSSGGDNEQFF. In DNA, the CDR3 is TGTGCCAGCAGCTTACTTTCTAGCGGGGGGGACAATGAGCAGTTCTTC.

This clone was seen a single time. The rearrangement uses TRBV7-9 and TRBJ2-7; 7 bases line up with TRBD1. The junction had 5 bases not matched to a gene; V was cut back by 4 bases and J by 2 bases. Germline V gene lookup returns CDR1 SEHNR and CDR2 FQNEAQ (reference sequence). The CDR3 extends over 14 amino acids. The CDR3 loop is CASSSRDRAYEQYF. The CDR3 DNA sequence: TGTGCCAGCAGCTCCCGGGACAGAGCCTACGAGCAGTACTTC.